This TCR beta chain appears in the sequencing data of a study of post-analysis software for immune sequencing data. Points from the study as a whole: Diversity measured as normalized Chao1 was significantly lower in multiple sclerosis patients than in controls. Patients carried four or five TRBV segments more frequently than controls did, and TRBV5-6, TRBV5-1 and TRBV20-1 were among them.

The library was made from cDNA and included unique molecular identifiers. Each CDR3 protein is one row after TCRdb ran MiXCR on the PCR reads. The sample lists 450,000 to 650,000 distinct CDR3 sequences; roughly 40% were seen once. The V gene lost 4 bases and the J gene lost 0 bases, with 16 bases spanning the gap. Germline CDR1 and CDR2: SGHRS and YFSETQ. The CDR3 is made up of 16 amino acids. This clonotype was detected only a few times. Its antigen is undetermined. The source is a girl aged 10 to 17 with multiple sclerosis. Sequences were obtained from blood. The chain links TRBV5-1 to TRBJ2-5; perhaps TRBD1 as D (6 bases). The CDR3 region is CASSLGTLRYQETQYF. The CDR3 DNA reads TGCGCCAGCAGCCTCGGGACACTGAGGTACCAAGAGACCCAGTACTTC.